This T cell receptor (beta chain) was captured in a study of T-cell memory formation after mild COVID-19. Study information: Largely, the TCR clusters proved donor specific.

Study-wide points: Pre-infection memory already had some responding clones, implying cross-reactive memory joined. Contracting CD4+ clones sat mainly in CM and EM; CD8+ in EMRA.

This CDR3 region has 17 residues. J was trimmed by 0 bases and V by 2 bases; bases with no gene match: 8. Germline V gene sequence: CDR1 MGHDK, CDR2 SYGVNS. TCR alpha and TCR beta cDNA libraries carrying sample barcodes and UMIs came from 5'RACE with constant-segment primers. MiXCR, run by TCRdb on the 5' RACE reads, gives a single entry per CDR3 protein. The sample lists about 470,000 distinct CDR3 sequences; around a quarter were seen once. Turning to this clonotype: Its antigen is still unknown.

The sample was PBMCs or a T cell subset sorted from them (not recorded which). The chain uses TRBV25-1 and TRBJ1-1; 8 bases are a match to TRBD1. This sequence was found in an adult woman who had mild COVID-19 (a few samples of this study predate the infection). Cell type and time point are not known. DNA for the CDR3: TGTGCCAGCAGTGAAGGCGACAGGGGACTAATGAACACTGAAGCTTTCTTT. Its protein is CASSEGDRGLMNTEAFF.